The rows below give T cell receptor beta chains drawn from one sample of a study of shared clonotypes between healthy human individuals. Some clones are missing from TCRdb's copy, which holds only in-frame ones; the method was immunoSEQ multiplex PCR. Of roughly 1,100,000 clones in the sample, about three quarters were seen once. Sequencing input: memory CD4+ T cells sorted from blood. Receptors were obtained from a man younger than 35 in good health. Both conserved end residues are part of each CDR3. The D gene is left open where the match is weak. Clone size is shown for a subset of rows, as once, few, many or a class of expanded clone.

CASSLLGGYEQYF TGTGCCAGCAGCCTTCTGGGGGGGTACGAGCAGTACTTC TRBV7-8 TRBD2 . TRBJ2-7
CASSQDRGMYQPQHF TGCGCCAGCAGCCAAGATAGGGGCATGTATCAGCCCCAGCATTTT TRBV4-3 . once TRBJ1-5
CSALSGISYNEQFF TGCAGCGCCCTTAGCGGAATCTCCTACAATGAGCAGTTCTTC TRBV29-1 . . TRBJ2-1
CAVGDTGELFF TGTGCAGTAGGTGACACCGGGGAGCTGTTTTTT TRBV6-6 . . TRBJ2-2
CAIMGQPTDTQYF TGTGCCATCATGGGACAGCCAACAGATACGCAGTATTTT TRBV10-3 TRBD1 once TRBJ2-3
CAWRRDSREKLFF TGTGCCTGGAGACGGGACAGTAGGGAAAAACTGTTTTTT TRBV30 TRBD1 few TRBJ1-4
CASSKDRGHEQYF TGTGCCAGTAGTAAAGACAGGGGTCACGAGCAGTACTTC TRBV19 TRBD1 once TRBJ2-7
CASSLAGGLQETQYF TGTGCCAGCAGCCTAGCGGGGGGCCTCCAAGAGACCCAGTACTTC TRBV7-8 TRBD2 . TRBJ2-5
CASSEVWAWAAFF TGTGCCAGCAGTGAAGTTTGGGCCTGGGCAGCTTTCTTT TRBV6-1 . . TRBJ1-1
CASARGTSTDTQYF TGTGCCAGCGCCCGGGGGACTAGCACAGATACGCAGTATTTT TRBV6-5 . many TRBJ2-3
CASSADTYTDTQYF TGTGCCAGCAGTGCGGACACCTACACAGATACGCAGTATTTT TRBV2 . . TRBJ2-3
CATSSQTGRGGYEQYF TGTGCCACCAGCAGTCAGACAGGGAGGGGTGGCTACGAGCAGTACTTC TRBV15 . . TRBJ2-7
CASSESAKGDTQYF TGCGCCAGCAGTGAGTCGGCCAAAGGTGATACGCAGTATTTT TRBV10-1 . . TRBJ2-3
CASSPGGTGEHSNYGYTF TGTGCCAGCAGCCCCGGTGGGACAGGCGAACATTCTAACTATGGCTACACCTTC TRBV5-4 TRBD1 . TRBJ1-2
CASSIGSSYNEQFF TGTGCCAGTAGTATAGGCAGCTCCTACAATGAGCAGTTCTTC TRBV19 . . TRBJ2-1
CASSEMGPQNTEAFF TGTGCCAGCAGTGAGATGGGACCGCAGAACACTGAAGCTTTCTTT TRBV25-1 . . TRBJ1-1
CASSEGQGANYGYTF TGTGCCAGCAGTGAGGGACAGGGGGCGAACTATGGCTACACCTTC TRBV6-1 TRBD1 . TRBJ1-2
CASSWEPGQLNTEAFF TGTGCCAGCAGTTGGGAACCGGGACAGCTTAACACTGAAGCTTTCTTT TRBV6-5 TRBD1 . TRBJ1-1
CASSANSYEQYF TGTGCCAGCAGCGCCAACTCCTACGAGCAGTACTTC TRBV7-8 . . TRBJ2-7
CAISEGQDLSNYGYTF TGTGCCATCAGTGAAGGGCAGGATCTTTCTAACTATGGCTACACCTTC TRBV10-3 . few TRBJ1-2
CASSDYRPYNEQFF TGCGCCAGCAGTGACTACCGACCGTACAATGAGCAGTTCTTC TRBV10-2 . . TRBJ2-1